This T cell receptor beta chain appears in the sequencing data of a study of beta chain features in type 1 diabetes. As for the study in general: Regarding age, gender and cell yields, patients proved similar to healthy donors.

Details on this clone: The antigen is not known.

TCRB transcripts that were expressed got sequenced, as all of the isolated RNA had been reverse transcribed. Sequencing was performed with immunoSEQ multiplex PCR; in TCRdb, only in-frame clones are kept and a portion is missing. The table has about 150,000 clones, more than 9.5% seen once. Findings and limits, study-wide: Sequencing from cDNA could over-represent high-TCR-expressing cells.

Blood was drawn once from each donor into heparinised tubes. The draws averaged around 110 mL. CD45RO/CCR7/CD25/CD127/CD95/CD27 sorting isolated CD4+ naive, central memory, regulatory and stem cell-like memory cells. The sample was central memory CD4+ T cells from blood. This clonotype was sampled from a man younger than 30 in good health.

The CDR3 DNA reads as TGTGCCAGCAGCTTTAGCGGGGGGATCCAAGAGACCCAGTACTTC. It translates to CASSFSGGIQETQYF. The rearrangement joins TRBV9 to TRBJ2-5, with 10 bases matching TRBD2. The germline CDR1 and CDR2 sequences are SGDLS and YYNGEE. This CDR3 has 15 residues. V shed 4 bases and J 1 base; nucleotides not matched to a gene: 4.